These T cell receptor beta chains were read from a single sample in a study of blood T cells in healthy people across ages. TCRdb redid the calling of the 5' RACE reads with MiXCR, one entry per CDR3 protein. The sample lists a few hundred thousand distinct CDR3 sequences, approximately 26% occurring once. The same data also went into a second study, on T cells of mothers and their children.

Sequenced: blood. These receptors were collected from a boy between 2 and 15 years old in good health. The CDR3 runs from the conserved cysteine through the conserved F or W. D genes are given only for firm matches. Clone size is shown for a subset of rows, as once, few, many or a class of expanded clone.

j_gene: TRBJ2-1
d_gene: NA
abundance: once
v_gene: TRBV2
CDR3aa: CASSDPTGYNEQFF
CDR3nt: TGTGCCAGCAGTGACCCTACTGGTTACAATGAGCAGTTCTTC

j_gene: TRBJ1-4
d_gene: NA
abundance: NA
v_gene: TRBV2
CDR3aa: CASSVGLSEPGLFF
CDR3nt: TGTGCCAGCAGTGTTGGGTTGTCGGAGCCAGGGCTGTTTTTT

j_gene: TRBJ2-3
d_gene: NA
abundance: few
v_gene: TRBV5-1
CDR3aa: CASSLWTSTDTQYF
CDR3nt: TGCGCCAGCAGCTTGTGGACTAGCACAGATACGCAGTATTTT

j_gene: TRBJ1-4
d_gene: NA
abundance: few
v_gene: TRBV10-2
CDR3aa: CASSAHSATNEKLFF
CDR3nt: TGCGCCAGCAGCGCTCACAGTGCAACTAATGAAAAACTGTTTTTT

j_gene: TRBJ2-3
d_gene: NA
abundance: NA
v_gene: TRBV20-1
CDR3aa: CSARDLRGLTDTQYF
CDR3nt: TGCAGTGCTAGAGATCTGCGGGGCCTCACAGATACGCAGTATTTT

j_gene: TRBJ2-1
d_gene: TRBD2
abundance: NA
v_gene: TRBV20-1
CDR3aa: CSALAGEARSEQFF
CDR3nt: TGCAGTGCTCTAGCGGGCGAGGCGAGGAGTGAGCAGTTCTTC

j_gene: TRBJ2-5
d_gene: NA
abundance: NA
v_gene: TRBV3-1
CDR3aa: CASSQDWRDQETQYF
CDR3nt: TGTGCCAGCAGCCAAGATTGGCGGGATCAAGAGACCCAGTACTTC

j_gene: TRBJ2-3
d_gene: NA
abundance: few
v_gene: TRBV15
CDR3aa: CATSRTGTDTQYF
CDR3nt: TGTGCCACCAGTAGGACAGGCACAGATACGCAGTATTTT

j_gene: TRBJ2-5
d_gene: NA
abundance: NA
v_gene: TRBV5-1
CDR3aa: CASSKGRGNQETQYF
CDR3nt: TGCGCCAGCAGCAAAGGCAGGGGAAACCAAGAGACCCAGTACTTC

j_gene: TRBJ1-1
d_gene: NA
abundance: NA
v_gene: TRBV27
CDR3aa: CASSLSVGAGAFF
CDR3nt: TGTGCCAGCAGTTTATCAGTGGGTGCGGGAGCTTTCTTT

j_gene: TRBJ2-1
d_gene: TRBD2
abundance: once
v_gene: TRBV19
CDR3aa: CASSTGLAGDNEQFF
CDR3nt: TGTGCCAGTAGTACCGGACTAGCGGGGGACAATGAGCAGTTCTTC

j_gene: TRBJ2-3
d_gene: NA
abundance: NA
v_gene: TRBV11-2
CDR3aa: CASSPVGVTDTQYF
CDR3nt: TGTGCCAGCAGCCCCGTTGGGGTCACGGATACGCAGTATTTT

j_gene: TRBJ1-2
d_gene: NA
abundance: few
v_gene: TRBV6-6
CDR3aa: CATYLGGPYGYTF
CDR3nt: TGTGCCACTTACCTGGGGGGCCCCTATGGCTACACCTTC

j_gene: TRBJ2-5
d_gene: NA
abundance: NA
v_gene: TRBV19
CDR3aa: CASSSTGVFEETQYF
CDR3nt: TGTGCCAGTAGCTCAACCGGGGTTTTCGAAGAGACCCAGTACTTC

j_gene: TRBJ2-1
d_gene: TRBD2
abundance: once
v_gene: TRBV3-1
CDR3aa: CASSRGGRRNEQFF
CDR3nt: TGTGCCAGCAGCCGCGGGGGGCGCAGGAATGAGCAGTTCTTC

j_gene: TRBJ2-3
d_gene: NA
abundance: few
v_gene: TRBV12-3/TRBV12-4
CDR3aa: CASSFSAADTQYF
CDR3nt: TGTGCCAGCAGTTTTAGCGCGGCAGATACGCAGTATTTT